A selection of T cell receptor beta chains follows, all from one sample in a study of OX40 agonist ivuxolimab in advanced cancers. Sequencing used immunoSEQ multiplex PCR; TCRdb keeps in-frame clones, though not all of them. The repertoire consists of some 55,000 clones, with more than 85% occurring once and the leading ten covering around 12%. The sample in question was CD4+ or CD8+ T cells sorted from blood, obtained in a trial of the OX40 agonist ivuxolimab. These receptor sequences come from an adult with an advanced solid tumor such as melanoma, head and neck, liver or kidney cancer. Both conserved end residues are part of each CDR3. The D gene is left open where the match is weak. Size is stated for part of the rows, as once, few or many counts, or as a class when the clone is expanded.

d_call,j_call,v_call,clone_size,cdr3_nt,cdr3_aa
TRBD1,TRBJ1-2,TRBV11-1,.,TGTGCCAGCAGCTTCGCAGCAGGGGGCAGAGGGAACTATGGCTACACCTTC,CASSFAAGGRGNYGYTF
.,TRBJ2-3,TRBV18,.,TGTGCCAGCTCACGGACATCCTTAGCGGATACGCAGTATTTT,CASSRTSLADTQYF
TRBD1,TRBJ1-1,TRBV4-1,.,TGCGCCAGCAGCCGAGGGACAGACAACACTGAAGCTTTCTTT,CASSRGTDNTEAFF
TRBD1,TRBJ1-2,TRBV28,.,TGTGCCAGCAGCCTGGGACAGTACAATTACACCTTC,CASSLGQYNYTF
TRBD2,TRBJ2-5,TRBV7-3,.,TGTGCCAGCAGCGGCCCAGCGGGAGGGCCGGCCCGGGGGGAGACCCAGTACTTC,CASSGPAGGPARGETQYF
TRBD2,TRBJ2-1,TRBV19,.,TGTGCCAGTAGTAACCTCGGGGGGGGTGAGCAGTTCTTC,CASSNLGGGEQFF
TRBD1,TRBJ1-6,TRBV5-1,.,TGCGCCAGCAGCTTGGCCCCAGGGGGGTCGAATTCACCCCTCCACTTT,CASSLAPGGSNSPLHF
.,TRBJ1-2,TRBV6-6,once,TGTGCCAGCAGTTACGTTGCAGGGGTGGGCTACACCTTC,CASSYVAGVGYTF
TRBD2,TRBJ2-1,TRBV29-1,.,TGCAGCGGGGGGACTAGCGGGTACAATGAGCAGTTCTTC,CSGGTSGYNEQFF
TRBD2,TRBJ2-2,TRBV7-7,.,TGTGCTAGCAGCTTAGGACGGGCGGGGGCGAACACCGGGGAGCTGTTTTTT,CASSLGRAGANTGELFF
.,TRBJ1-3,TRBV2,.,TGTGCCAGCAGAAGGGGCAAATCGGAAGCTGGAAACACCATATATTTT,CASRRGKSEAGNTIYF
.,TRBJ1-2,TRBV4-1,.,TGCGCCAGCAGCCAAGTTGTGAGGACCGTTTGGAGTGGCTACACCTTC,CASSQVVRTVWSGYTF
TRBD2,TRBJ2-5,TRBV5-1,once,TGCGCCAGCAGCTTGATTGGAGCGGGGGGGCCGGAGACCCAGTACTTC,CASSLIGAGGPETQYF
.,TRBJ2-7,TRBV13,.,TGTGCCAGCAGCTTCGGATCGAACTACGAGCAGTACTTC,CASSFGSNYEQYF
.,TRBJ2-2,TRBV4-1,.,TGCGCCAGCAAATTAGGGGGGGCAGTCACCGGGGAGCTGTTTTTT,CASKLGGAVTGELFF
.,TRBJ2-1,TRBV5-6,.,TGTGCCAGCAGCAGGGGACCTCCACCGTCCTACAATGAGCAGTTCTTC,CASSRGPPPSYNEQFF
.,TRBJ2-3,TRBV19,.,TGTGCCAGTAGTCCTGGCACGCAAGATACGCAGTATTTT,CASSPGTQDTQYF
.,TRBJ2-5,TRBV5-1,.,TGCGCCAGCAGCTTGCAGGGGACTTCGCAAGAGACCCAGTACTTC,CASSLQGTSQETQYF
.,TRBJ1-1,TRBV28,.,TGTGCCAGCACCTCGTGGACTGAAGCTTTCTTT,CASTSWTEAFF
TRBD1,TRBJ1-1,TRBV6-6,once,TGTGCCAGCAGTTCCGGACAGGGGGCCGCTGAAGCTTTCTTT,CASSSGQGAAEAFF
TRBD2,TRBJ2-1,TRBV10-1,.,TGCGCCAGCAGTGAAACCTCTAGCGGTTACAATGAGCAGTTCTTC,CASSETSSGYNEQFF
.,TRBJ2-7,TRBV7-2,.,TGTGCCAGCAGCTTAGCGGGGGCAGCCTCCTACGAGCAGTACTTC,CASSLAGAASYEQYF